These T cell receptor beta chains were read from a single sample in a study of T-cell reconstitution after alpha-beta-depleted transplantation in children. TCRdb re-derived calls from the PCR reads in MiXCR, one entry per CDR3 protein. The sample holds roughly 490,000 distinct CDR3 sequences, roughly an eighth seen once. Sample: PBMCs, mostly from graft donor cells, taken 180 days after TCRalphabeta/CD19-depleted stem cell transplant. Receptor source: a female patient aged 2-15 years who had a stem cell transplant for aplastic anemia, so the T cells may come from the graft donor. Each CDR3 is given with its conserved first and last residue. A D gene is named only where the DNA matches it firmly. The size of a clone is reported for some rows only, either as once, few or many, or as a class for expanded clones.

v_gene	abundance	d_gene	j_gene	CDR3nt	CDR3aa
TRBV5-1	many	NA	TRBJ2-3	TGCGCCAGCAGCTTGGTACTAGCTGTAGATACGCAGTATTTT	CASSLVLAVDTQYF
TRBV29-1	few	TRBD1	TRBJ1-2	TGCAGCGTACGCTTGGACAGGCCCGATGGCTACACCTTC	CSVRLDRPDGYTF
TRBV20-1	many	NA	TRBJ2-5	TGCAGTGCTAGAGTGCTGAGGGTTTTGGAGACCCAGTACTTC	CSARVLRVLETQYF
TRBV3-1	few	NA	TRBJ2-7	TGTGCCAGCAGCCAACCGGGACGCGGATTTTACGAGCAGTACTTC	CASSQPGRGFYEQYF
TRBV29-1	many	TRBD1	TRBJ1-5	TGCAGCGTTGCCCCCGGGACAGGGGGCAATCAGCCCCAGCATTTT	CSVAPGTGGNQPQHF
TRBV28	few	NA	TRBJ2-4	TGTGCCAGCAGTTCTCGCCCGCCCGTAGCCAAAAACATTCAGTACTTC	CASSSRPPVAKNIQYF
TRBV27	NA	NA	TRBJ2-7	TGTGCCAGCAGTCAATCGACCGACGAGCAGTACTTC	CASSQSTDEQYF
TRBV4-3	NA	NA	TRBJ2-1	TGCGCCAGCAGCCAAGAATCCGCGGGTTTATTTTACAATGAGCAGTTCTTC	CASSQESAGLFYNEQFF
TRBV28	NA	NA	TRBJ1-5	TGTGCCAGCAGCCCCCCTGGGGTTCAGCCCCAGCATTTT	CASSPPGVQPQHF
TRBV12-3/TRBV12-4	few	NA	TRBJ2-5	TGTGCCAGCACGCGGACGGGGATCGACCAAGAGACCCAGTACTTC	CASTRTGIDQETQYF
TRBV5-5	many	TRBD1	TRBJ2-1	TGTGCCAGCAGCTTGGGGACAGGAACTATCAATGAGCAGTTCTTC	CASSLGTGTINEQFF
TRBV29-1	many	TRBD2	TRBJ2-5	TGCAGCGTTGGCGGGATAGCGGGAGGACAAGAGACCCAGTACTTC	CSVGGIAGGQETQYF
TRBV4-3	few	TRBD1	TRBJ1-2	TGCGCCAGCAGCCAGAAACAGGGGAATGGCTACACCTTC	CASSQKQGNGYTF
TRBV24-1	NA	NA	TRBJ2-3	TGTGCCACCAGTGATTTGTCCGAGGCAGATACGCAGTATTTT	CATSDLSEADTQYF
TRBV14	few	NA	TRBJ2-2	TGTGCCAGCAGCCAATCTGGGAACATCAACACCGGGGAGCTGTTTTTT	CASSQSGNINTGELFF
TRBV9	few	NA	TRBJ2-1	TGTGCCAGCAGCTGGATGGGGGGAGGCGGAAATGAGCAGTTCTTC	CASSWMGGGGNEQFF
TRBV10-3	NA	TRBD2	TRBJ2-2	TGTGCCATCAGTGACCCCAGGGAGGGCGGCGGGGAGCTGTTTTTT	CAISDPREGGGELFF